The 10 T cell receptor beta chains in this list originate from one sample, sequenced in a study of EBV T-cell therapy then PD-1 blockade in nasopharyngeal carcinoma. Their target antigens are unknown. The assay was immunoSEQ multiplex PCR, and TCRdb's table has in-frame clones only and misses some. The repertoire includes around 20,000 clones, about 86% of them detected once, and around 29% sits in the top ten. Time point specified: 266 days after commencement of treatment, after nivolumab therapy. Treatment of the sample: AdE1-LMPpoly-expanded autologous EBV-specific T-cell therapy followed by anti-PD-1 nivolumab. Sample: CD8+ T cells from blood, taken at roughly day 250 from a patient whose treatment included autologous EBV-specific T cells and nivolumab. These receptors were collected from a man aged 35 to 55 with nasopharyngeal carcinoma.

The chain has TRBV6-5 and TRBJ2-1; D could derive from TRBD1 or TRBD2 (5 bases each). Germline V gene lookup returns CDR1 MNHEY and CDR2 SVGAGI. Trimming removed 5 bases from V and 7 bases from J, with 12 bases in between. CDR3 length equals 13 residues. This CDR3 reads CASSTGWGNEQFF. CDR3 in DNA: TGTGCCAGCAGTACCGGGTGGGGGAATGAGCAGTTCTTC.

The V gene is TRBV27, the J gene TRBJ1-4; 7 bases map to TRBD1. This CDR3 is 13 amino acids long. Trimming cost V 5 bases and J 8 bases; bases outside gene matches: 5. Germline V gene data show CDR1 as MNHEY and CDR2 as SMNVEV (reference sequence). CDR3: CASSRQGEEKLFF. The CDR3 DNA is TGTGCCAGCAGTCGTCAGGGGGAGGAAAAACTGTTTTTT.

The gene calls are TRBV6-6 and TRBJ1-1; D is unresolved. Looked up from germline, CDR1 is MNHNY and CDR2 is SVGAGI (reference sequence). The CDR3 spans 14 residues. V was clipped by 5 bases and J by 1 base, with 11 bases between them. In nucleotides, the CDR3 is TGTGCCAGCAGTCCCGGTTTAGGGAACACTGAAGCTTTCTTT. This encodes CASSPGLGNTEAFF.

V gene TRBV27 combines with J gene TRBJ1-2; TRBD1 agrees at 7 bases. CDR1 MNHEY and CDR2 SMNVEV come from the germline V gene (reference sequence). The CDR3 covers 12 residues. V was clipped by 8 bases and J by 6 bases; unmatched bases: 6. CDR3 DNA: TGTGCCAGCTCGAAGGGGGCGAATGGCTACACCTTC. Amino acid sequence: CASSKGANGYTF.

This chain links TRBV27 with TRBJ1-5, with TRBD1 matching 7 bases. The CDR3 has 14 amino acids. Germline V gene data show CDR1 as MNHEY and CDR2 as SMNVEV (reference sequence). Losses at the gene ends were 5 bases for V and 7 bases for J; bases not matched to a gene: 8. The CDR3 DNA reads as TGTGCCAGCAGTGTAACAGGGGCACAACAGCCCCAGCATTTT. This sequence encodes CASSVTGAQQPQHF.

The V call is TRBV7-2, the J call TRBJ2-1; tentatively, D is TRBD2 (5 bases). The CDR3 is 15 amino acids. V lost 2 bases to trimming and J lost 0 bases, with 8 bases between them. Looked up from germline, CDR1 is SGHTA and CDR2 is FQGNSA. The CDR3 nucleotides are TGTGCCAGCAGCTTAAACGGGGACTCCTACAATGAGCAGTTCTTC. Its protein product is CASSLNGDSYNEQFF.

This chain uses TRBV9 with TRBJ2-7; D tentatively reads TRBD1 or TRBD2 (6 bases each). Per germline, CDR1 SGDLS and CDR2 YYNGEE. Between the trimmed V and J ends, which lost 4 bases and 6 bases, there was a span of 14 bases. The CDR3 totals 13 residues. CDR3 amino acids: CASSQARGGEQYF. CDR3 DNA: TGTGCCAGCAGCCAAGCCAGGGGAGGCGAGCAGTACTTC.

CDR3 residues: CASSVNQGYVNQPQHF. In DNA form, the CDR3 reads TGTGCCAGCAGTGTAAACCAAGGGTATGTCAATCAGCCCCAGCATTTT. The rearrangement links TRBV6-1 to TRBJ1-5; no clear D. The germline gives CDR1 MNHNS, CDR2 SASEGT. V was pared by 4 bases and J by 3 bases, with 16 bases between. This CDR3 is 16 amino acids long.

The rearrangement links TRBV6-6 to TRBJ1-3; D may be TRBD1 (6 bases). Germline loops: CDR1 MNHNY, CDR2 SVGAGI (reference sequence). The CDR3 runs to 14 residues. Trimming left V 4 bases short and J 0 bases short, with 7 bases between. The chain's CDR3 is CASSWDNSGNTIYF. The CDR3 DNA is TGTGCCAGCAGTTGGGACAACTCTGGAAACACCATATATTTT.

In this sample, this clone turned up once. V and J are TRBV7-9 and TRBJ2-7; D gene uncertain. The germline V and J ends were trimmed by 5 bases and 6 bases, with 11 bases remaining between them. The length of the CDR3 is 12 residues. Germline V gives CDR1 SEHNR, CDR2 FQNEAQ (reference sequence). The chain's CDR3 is CASSRSGLEQYF. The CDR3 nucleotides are TGTGCCAGCAGCCGTTCCGGGCTCGAGCAGTACTTC.